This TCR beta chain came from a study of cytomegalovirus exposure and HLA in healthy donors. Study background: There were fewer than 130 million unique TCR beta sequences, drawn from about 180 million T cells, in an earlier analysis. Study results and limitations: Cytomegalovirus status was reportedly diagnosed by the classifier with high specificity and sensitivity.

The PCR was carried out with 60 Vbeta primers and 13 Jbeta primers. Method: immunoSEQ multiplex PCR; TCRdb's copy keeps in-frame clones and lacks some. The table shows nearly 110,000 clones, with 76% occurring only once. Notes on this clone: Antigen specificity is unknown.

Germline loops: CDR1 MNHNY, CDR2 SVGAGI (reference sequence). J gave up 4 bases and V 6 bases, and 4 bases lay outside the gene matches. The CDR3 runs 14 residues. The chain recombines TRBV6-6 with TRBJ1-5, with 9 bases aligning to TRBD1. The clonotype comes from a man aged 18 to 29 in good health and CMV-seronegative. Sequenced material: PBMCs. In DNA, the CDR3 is TGTGCCAGCAGCCCCGGGACAGGGAATCAGCCCCAGCATTTT. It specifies CASSPGTGNQPQHF.